A selection of T cell receptor beta chains follows, all from one sample in a study of OX40 agonist ivuxolimab in advanced cancers. Some clones are missing from TCRdb's copy, which holds only in-frame ones; the method was immunoSEQ multiplex PCR. The repertoire holds roughly 61,000 clones, with 80% to 90% as singletons. This specimen consisted of CD4+ or CD8+ T cells sorted from blood, obtained in a trial of the OX40 agonist ivuxolimab. The receptor source for this set is an adult with an advanced solid tumor such as melanoma, head and neck, liver or kidney cancer. Both conserved end residues are part of each CDR3. The order of the fields is D gene, clone size, V gene, J gene, CDR3 protein, CDR3 DNA. A D gene is named only where the DNA matches it firmly. Not all rows give a size; the values are once, few, many and, for expanded clones, a class.

TRBD1	-	TRBV12-5	TRBJ2-3	CASGFWDRGTDTQYF	TGTGCTAGTGGTTTTTGGGACAGGGGAACAGATACGCAGTATTTT
-	medium-sized	TRBV9	TRBJ1-1	CASSTGWRTEAFF	TGTGCCAGCAGTACAGGGTGGCGGACTGAAGCTTTCTTT
-	-	TRBV28	TRBJ2-1	CASSLERGTYNEQFF	TGTGCCAGCAGTTTAGAAAGGGGCACCTACAATGAGCAGTTCTTC
TRBD1	-	TRBV6-5	TRBJ1-3	CASSSLGTGGNTIYF	TGTGCCAGCAGCAGTCTAGGGACAGGGGGGAACACCATATATTTT
-	-	TRBV10-2	TRBJ2-2	CAGRVGSRAGELFF	TGCGCCGGGCGCGTGGGGTCCCGAGCCGGGGAGCTGTTTTTT
-	once	TRBV4-2	TRBJ2-1	CASSQWGAGPSYNEQFF	TGTGCCAGCAGCCAGTGGGGAGCGGGCCCTTCCTACAATGAGCAGTTCTTC
-	-	TRBV9	TRBJ2-1	CASSVENEQFF	TGTGCCAGCAGCGTCGAAAATGAGCAGTTCTTC
-	few	TRBV7-9	TRBJ1-2	CASSPGLGIVDYGYTF	TGTGCCAGCAGCCCTGGGTTGGGGATAGTCGACTATGGCTACACCTTC
TRBD1	-	TRBV5-1	TRBJ1-1	CASSQGGSLNTEAFF	TGCGCCAGCAGCCAGGGGGGCTCTTTGAACACTGAAGCTTTCTTT
TRBD1	few	TRBV29-1	TRBJ1-1	CSVETGVGTEAFF	TGCAGCGTGGAGACAGGGGTAGGCACTGAAGCTTTCTTT
-	-	TRBV27	TRBJ2-5	CASKYFGGRDRETQYF	TGTGCCAGCAAGTATTTTGGCGGCAGGGACCGGGAGACCCAGTACTTC